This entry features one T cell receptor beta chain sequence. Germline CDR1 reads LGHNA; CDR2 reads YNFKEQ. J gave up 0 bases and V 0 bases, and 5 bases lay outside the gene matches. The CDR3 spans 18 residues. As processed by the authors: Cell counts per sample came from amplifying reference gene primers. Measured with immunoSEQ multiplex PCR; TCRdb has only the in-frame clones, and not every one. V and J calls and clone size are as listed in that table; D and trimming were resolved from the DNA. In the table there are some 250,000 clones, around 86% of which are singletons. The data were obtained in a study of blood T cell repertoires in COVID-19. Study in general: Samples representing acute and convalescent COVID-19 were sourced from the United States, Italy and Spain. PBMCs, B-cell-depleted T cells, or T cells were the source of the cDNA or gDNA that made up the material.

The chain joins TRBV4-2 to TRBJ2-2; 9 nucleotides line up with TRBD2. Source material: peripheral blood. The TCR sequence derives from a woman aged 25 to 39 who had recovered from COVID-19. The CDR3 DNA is TGTGCCAGCAGCCAAGAGATAGCGGGGGCTTCGAACACCGGGGAGCTGTTTTTT. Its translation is CASSQEIAGASNTGELFF.